The next 25 T cell receptor beta chains were all read from a single sample in a study of blood T cell repertoires in COVID-19. Here immunoSEQ multiplex PCR was the method, and the copy in TCRdb shows in-frame clones only, minus some. The sample consists of under 200,000 clones, about 87% of them appearing once. Sequencing was done on a sample of peripheral blood. These receptors all stem from a man between 18 and 29 years old with active or convalescent COVID-19.

The chain recombines TRBV28 with TRBJ1-6; weak D call: TRBD1 (6 bases). Germline CDR1 and CDR2: MDHEN and SYDVKM. Trimming removed 6 bases from V and 2 bases from J, with 20 bases in between. The CDR3 runs 18 residues. The CDR3 region is CASRTGQNSLTYNSPLHF. The CDR3 nucleotides read TGTGCCAGCAGGACAGGACAAAACAGTCTCACCTATAATTCACCCCTCCACTTT.

This clone was detected a few times. The chain is built from TRBV7-8 and TRBJ1-1; D unresolved. Trimming took off 5 bases at V and 0 bases at J, with 10 bases between the two ends. This CDR3 has 14 residues. CDR1 is SGHVS and CDR2 is FQNEAQ in the germline V gene. CDR3 protein: CASSRKALNTEAFF. The CDR3 nucleotides are TGTGCCAGCAGCCGAAAAGCCTTGAACACTGAAGCTTTCTTT.

This chain joins TRBV5-4 and TRBJ1-4, with D unclear. The CDR3 consists of 15 residues. CDR1 is SGHNT, CDR2 YYREEE, per germline (reference sequence). The V end lost 2 bases, the J end lost 7 bases, and 15 bases lay between the germline ends. As DNA, the CDR3 is TGTGCCAGCAGCTTCGCGGCCGGGTTCGGTGAAAAACTGTTTTTT. This encodes CASSFAAGFGEKLFF.

The rearrangement uses TRBV9 and TRBJ1-3; 9 positions agree with TRBD1. There are 18 residues in the CDR3. CDR1 and CDR2 (germline): SGDLS, YYNGEE. V was clipped by 0 bases and J by 1 base; unmatched bases: 8. The DNA of the CDR3 is TGTGCCAGCAGCGTAGCTTCACAGGGGGCAATATCTGGAAACACCATATATTTT. It encodes CASSVASQGAISGNTIYF.

V usage is TRBV5-6 and J usage is TRBJ1-4, with TRBD1 identical over 8 bases. Trimming removed 2 bases from V and 7 bases from J; junction bases left unmatched: 4. Germline CDR1 reads SGHDT; CDR2 reads YYEEEE. The CDR3 runs 14 residues. DNA for the CDR3: TGTGCCAGCAGCTTTCAGGGGGCGTGTGAAAAACTGTTTTTT. Translating gives CASSFQGACEKLFF.

V and J are TRBV2 and TRBJ1-4; no reliable D call. CDR1 is SNHLY and CDR2 is FYNNEI in the germline V gene. V shed 4 bases and J shed 0 bases, with 12 bases lying between them. The CDR3 sequence is 16 residues long. As DNA, the CDR3 is TGTGCCAGCAGTGCCGACAACTTAGCAACTAATGAAAAACTGTTTTTT. Encoded protein: CASSADNLATNEKLFF.

This clone was recorded only once. The genes are TRBV6-5 and TRBJ2-7; TRBD1 aligns across 10 bases. Looked up from germline, CDR1 is MNHEY and CDR2 is SVGAGI. The CDR3 totals 13 residues. V was pared by 6 bases and J by 3 bases, with 2 bases of the junction left unmatched. The CDR3: CASRGQGSYEQYV. Written as DNA, the CDR3 is TGTGCCAGCAGGGGACAGGGGAGCTACGAGCAGTACGTC.

The V gene is TRBV3-1 (or the pseudogene TRBV3-2), the J gene TRBJ1-2; D call uncertain. The V gene's germline CDR1 is LGHDT and CDR2 YNNKEL (reference sequence). The CDR3 length is 13 residues. The V end was cut by 1 base, the J end by 5 bases, with 8 bases between. The CDR3 loop is CASSQVRFYGYTF. The CDR3 DNA reads TGTGCCAGCAGCCAAGTTCGGTTTTATGGCTACACCTTC.

The gene calls are TRBV19 and TRBJ2-3, with 8 bases lining up with TRBD1. CDR1 is LNHDA and CDR2 is SQIVND in the germline V gene (reference sequence). The CDR3 runs 18 residues. The V gene end was trimmed by 3 bases and the J gene end by 2 bases; junction bases not matched to a gene: 13. The CDR3 region is CASSILGKGTGSTDTQYF. The CDR3 nucleotides are TGTGCCAGTAGTATCCTCGGTAAAGGGACAGGTTCCACAGATACGCAGTATTTT.

The chain carries TRBV5-1 and TRBJ2-5; 8 bases are shared with TRBD1. Germline V lookup: CDR1 SGHRS, CDR2 YFSETQ. V shed 4 bases and J 5 bases; nucleotides not matched to a gene: 7. This CDR3 is built from 14 residues. The CDR3 protein is CASSGGQGMETQYF. The CDR3 DNA is TGCGCCAGCAGCGGTGGACAGGGCATGGAGACCCAGTACTTC.

The chain uses TRBV24-1 and TRBJ1-2, with D possibly TRBD1 on 5 matching bases. The CDR3 length is 12 residues. The germline CDR1 and CDR2 sequences are KGHDR and SFDVKD. Trimming took off 4 bases at V and 6 bases at J, with 8 bases between the two ends. The CDR3 DNA reads TGTGCCACCAGTGAGGACACCGATGGCTACACCTTC. It yields the protein CATSEDTDGYTF.

The gene calls are TRBV28 and TRBJ2-7; 8 bases line up with TRBD1. Trimming removed 8 bases from V and 4 bases from J; junction bases left unmatched: 13. The V gene's germline CDR1 is MDHEN and CDR2 SYDVKM. The CDR3 totals 15 residues. This CDR3 is CASLGQGPLGYEQYV. The CDR3, as DNA: TGTGCCAGCCTCGGACAGGGCCCACTGGGATACGAGCAGTACGTC.

This rearrangement joins TRBV4-3 to TRBJ1-6; D is unclear. Germline V gene data show CDR1 as LGHNA and CDR2 as YSLEER. V dropped 1 base and J dropped 6 bases, with 7 bases sitting between them. CDR3 length equals 14 residues. The CDR3: CASSQGSGNSPLHF. The CDR3 DNA sequence: TGCGCCAGCAGCCAAGGGTCCGGTAATTCACCCCTCCACTTT.

The sample holds one count of this clone. This rearrangement joins TRBV7-9 to TRBJ1-1; D possibly corresponds to TRBD1 (5 bases). V was clipped by 4 bases and J by 3 bases, with 12 bases between them. The germline V gene encodes CDR1 SEHNR and CDR2 FQNEAQ (reference sequence). The CDR3 has 14 residues. Written as DNA, the CDR3 is TGTGCCAGCAGCTACTGGACACAGGACACTGAAGCTTTCTTT. This encodes CASSYWTQDTEAFF.

CDR3 in DNA: TGTGCCAGCAAAAGAGGGATTGATGGCTACACCTTC. Protein product: CASKRGIDGYTF. V and J are TRBV5-4 and TRBJ1-2; D is undetermined. Germline V gene sequence: CDR1 SGHNT, CDR2 YYREEE (reference sequence). Between the trimmed V and J ends, which lost 6 bases and 6 bases, there was a span of 12 bases. CDR3 size: 12 residues.

J is TRBJ1-1 and V is TRBV29-1, with 8 bases aligning to TRBD1. The germline CDR1 and CDR2 sequences are SQVTM and ANQGSEA. V lost 7 bases, J lost 3 bases, and 10 bases stayed unmatched. The CDR3 sequence is 14 residues long. This CDR3 reads CSAKTGVVDTEAFF. The CDR3 DNA follows: TGCAGCGCAAAGACAGGGGTGGTGGACACTGAAGCTTTCTTT.

V is TRBV6-2 or TRBV6-3 and J is TRBJ2-5, with 7 bases that match TRBD2. V shed 5 bases and J 5 bases; nucleotides not matched to a gene: 20. The CDR3 totals 18 residues. The germline V gene encodes CDR1 MNHEY and CDR2 SVGEGT. This chain's CDR3 is CASSLLAAGLAARETQYF. CDR3 bases: TGTGCCAGCAGTCTACTTGCCGCGGGGCTAGCGGCGAGGGAGACCCAGTACTTC.

The J gene is TRBJ1-6, the V gene TRBV18; D is possibly TRBD1 (6 bases). This CDR3 has 16 residues. Germline CDR1 reads KGHSH; CDR2 reads LQKENI. V was shortened by 0 bases and J by 4 bases, with 10 bases between the two germline ends. The CDR3 is CASSPPDRAYNSPLHF. CDR3 DNA: TGTGCCAGCTCACCACCGGACAGAGCATATAATTCACCCCTCCACTTT.

The CDR3 region has the DNA TGTGCCAGCGGATTTAGGACAGGGGAGGACAATGAGCAGTTCTTC. It codes for CASGFRTGEDNEQFF. The chain joins TRBV6-6 to TRBJ2-1; 9 nucleotides agree with TRBD1. The V gene end was trimmed by 8 bases and the J gene end by 5 bases; junction bases not matched to a gene: 10. The length of the CDR3 is 15 residues. CDR1 and CDR2 (germline): MNHNY, SVGAGI (reference sequence).

The genes are TRBV7-9 and TRBJ1-1; D is ambiguous. Germline V gene data show CDR1 as SEHNR and CDR2 as FQNEAQ (reference sequence). V was shortened by 5 bases and J by 2 bases, with 9 bases between the two germline ends. CDR3 length equals 13 residues. DNA of the CDR3: TGTGCCAGCAGCCCTACCCGTAACACTGAAGCTTTCTTT. Translating it yields CASSPTRNTEAFF.

The chain employs TRBV5-8 and TRBJ2-3, with 7 bases identical to TRBD2. Germline V gene lookup returns CDR1 SGHTS and CDR2 YDEGEE. Germline trimming cut 6 bases from V and 2 bases from J; bases unmatched to any gene: 15. This CDR3 is 17 amino acids long. The CDR3 nucleotides are TGTGCCAGCAACCCGGTTGGGGCGGGAGTTTACACAGATACGCAGTATTTT. Its protein is CASNPVGAGVYTDTQYF.

The chain is built from TRBV4-1 and TRBJ1-1; D not certain. The CDR3 has 18 amino acids. The V gene's germline CDR1 is MGHRA and CDR2 YSYEKL. The germline V and J ends were trimmed by 1 base and 4 bases, with 22 bases remaining between them. The CDR3 coding sequence is TGCGCCAGCAGCCAAGGAGGTCAGACCCGCTTAACCATCACTGAAGCTTTCTTT. It translates to CASSQGGQTRLTITEAFF.

The rearrangement uses TRBV5-1 and TRBJ1-1, with D unresolved. The CDR3 spans 15 residues. The ends were cut back, 0 bases at V and 1 base at J, with 10 bases in the middle. Germline V lookup: CDR1 SGHRS, CDR2 YFSETQ. CDR3 DNA sequence: TGCGCCAGCAGCTTGGGGGCAGAGAGGAACACTGAAGCTTTCTTT. Amino acid sequence: CASSLGAERNTEAFF.

This chain connects TRBV25-1 to TRBJ1-4; TRBD1 matches at 10 bases. Trimming removed 1 base from V and 9 bases from J; junction bases left unmatched: 5. This CDR3 region has 15 residues. Germline V lookup: CDR1 MGHDK, CDR2 SYGVNS. CDR3 protein: CASSEWGTGVKKLFF. DNA for the CDR3: TGTGCCAGCAGTGAATGGGGGACAGGGGTCAAAAAACTGTTTTTT.

The chain employs TRBV24-1 and TRBJ2-2, with D unclear. CDR1 is KGHDR, CDR2 SFDVKD, per germline. Trimming stripped 2 bases from V and 1 base from J, with 10 bases between. This CDR3 comprises 16 residues. Here the CDR3 DNA reads TGTGCCACCAGTGATTCCCTCGGCGGGAACACCGGGGAGCTGTTTTTT. Its translation is CATSDSLGGNTGELFF.